One sample yielded the 7 T cell receptor beta chains listed below, sequenced in a study of T cell responses to AZD1222 COVID-19 vaccine. The method was immunoSEQ multiplex PCR; TCRdb's version includes in-frame clones alone and lacks a portion of them. The sample has roughly 130,000 clones, about 90% seen once. The sequencing here drew on peripheral blood, taken 28 days after the second AZD1222 dose. These TCRs come from an adult who received the AZD1222 COVID-19 vaccine.

The V call is TRBV10-3, the J call TRBJ2-1, with D unclear. Trimming pared 2 bases from V and 10 bases from J, leaving 12 bases between. CDR3 length equals 13 residues. The germline gives CDR1 ENHRY, CDR2 SYGVKD. CDR3 sequence: CAISEEVIGEQFF. CDR3 nucleotides: TGTGCCATCAGTGAGGAGGTGATAGGGGAGCAGTTCTTC.

CDR3 nucleotides: TGCGCCAGCAGCCAAGCTCCGGACAGGCACAATCAGCCCCAGCATTTT. Its protein is CASSQAPDRHNQPQHF. The chain is built from TRBV4-1 and TRBJ1-5; TRBD1 matches at 7 bases. Per germline, CDR1 MGHRA and CDR2 YSYEKL. This CDR3 region has 16 residues. V was pared by 1 base and J by 3 bases, with 6 bases of the junction left unmatched.

This clone was counted once. This chain joins TRBV5-5 and TRBJ2-1, with 7 bases identical to TRBD1. The junction had 4 bases not matched to a gene; V was cut back by 4 bases and J by 0 bases. This CDR3 contains 15 residues. Germline CDR1 is SGHKS and CDR2 is YYEKEE (reference sequence). The CDR3, as DNA: TGTGCCAGCAGCCCGACAGGGATCTCCTACAATGAGCAGTTCTTC. Translation: CASSPTGISYNEQFF.

CDR3 sequence: CASSQPGSGNTIYF. The CDR3 DNA reads as TGCGCCAGCAGCCAGCCGGGCTCTGGAAACACCATATATTTT. The chain carries TRBV4-3 and TRBJ1-3; D is undetermined. The CDR3 is 14 residues long. V was clipped by 3 bases and J by 0 bases, with 6 bases between them. Germline V gives CDR1 LGHNA, CDR2 YSLEER.

The chain is built from TRBV3-1 (or the pseudogene TRBV3-2) and TRBJ1-6; D remains ambiguous. Deletions cut 1 base from V and 7 bases from J, with 14 bases between. Looked up from germline, CDR1 is LGHDT and CDR2 is YNNKEL (reference sequence). CDR3 size: 16 residues. In DNA, the CDR3 is TGTGCCAGCAGCCAAGGCCCCAACGGGCTGAATTCACCCCTCCACTTT. Its translation is CASSQGPNGLNSPLHF.

The CDR3 protein is CSARQGQANSPLHF. The DNA of the CDR3 is TGCAGCGCCCGACAGGGGCAGGCTAATTCACCCCTCCACTTT. This rearrangement joins TRBV29-1 to TRBJ1-6; 8 bases are a match to TRBD1. The germline gives CDR1 SQVTM, CDR2 ANQGSEA. V lost 7 bases, J lost 6 bases, and 8 bases stayed unmatched. The CDR3 sequence is 14 residues long.

V usage is TRBV5-1 and J usage is TRBJ2-3; D remains ambiguous. CDR1 and CDR2 (germline): SGHRS, YFSETQ. The CDR3 is 15 residues long. Trimming removed 0 bases from V and 3 bases from J, with 11 bases in between. The CDR3 loop reads CASSLVSSRTDTQYF. The CDR3 coding sequence is TGCGCCAGCAGCTTGGTGAGTTCTAGGACAGATACGCAGTATTTT.